The entry that follows covers one TCR beta chain sequence. RNA transcripts were the template for amplifying TCR beta CDR3 regions. The HTBI primer set was used in a first-round RT-PCR of the TCR CDR3. TCRdb used MiXCR to reprocess the multiplex PCR reads, holding one entry per CDR3 protein. The table shows about 580,000 distinct CDR3 sequences, with approximately 15% occurring only once. This CDR3 is 14 amino acids long. V lost 3 bases, J lost 9 bases, and 8 bases stayed unmatched. From germline, CDR1 is SGDLS and CDR2 YYNGEE. This specimen belongs to a study of T cells in Graves' hyperthyroidism and ophthalmopathy.

The receptor comes from a woman younger than 45 with Graves' hyperthyroidism that later progressed to Graves' ophthalmopathy. The sample taken for sequencing was blood. J is TRBJ2-4 and V is TRBV9; 8 positions agree with TRBD1. The CDR3 is CASSGAGQGSIQYF. The DNA of the CDR3 is TGTGCCAGCAGCGGGGCAGGACAGGGAAGCATTCAGTACTTC.